This TCR beta chain is drawn from a study of graft-versus-host responses after intestinal transplantation. The table came from immunoSEQ multiplex PCR; TCRdb's copy has only in-frame clones and leaves some out. The top ten clones hold 15% to 20% of a sample with about 97,000 clones, 80% to 95% of them seen once. The CDR3 length is 17 residues. The germline CDR1 and CDR2 sequences are SGDLS and YYNGEE. V was pared by 0 bases and J by 6 bases, with 6 bases of the junction left unmatched. The gene calls are TRBV9 and TRBJ2-1, with 13 positions matching TRBD2. Sequencing used PBMCs, obtained roughly 450 days after intestinal transplant. This clonotype was obtained from a human patient who received an intestinal transplant, so some T cells may come from the graft donor. The CDR3 is CASSVAGLAGRRNEQFF. In DNA, the CDR3 is TGTGCCAGCAGCGTAGCGGGACTAGCGGGGCGCCGCAATGAGCAGTTCTTC.